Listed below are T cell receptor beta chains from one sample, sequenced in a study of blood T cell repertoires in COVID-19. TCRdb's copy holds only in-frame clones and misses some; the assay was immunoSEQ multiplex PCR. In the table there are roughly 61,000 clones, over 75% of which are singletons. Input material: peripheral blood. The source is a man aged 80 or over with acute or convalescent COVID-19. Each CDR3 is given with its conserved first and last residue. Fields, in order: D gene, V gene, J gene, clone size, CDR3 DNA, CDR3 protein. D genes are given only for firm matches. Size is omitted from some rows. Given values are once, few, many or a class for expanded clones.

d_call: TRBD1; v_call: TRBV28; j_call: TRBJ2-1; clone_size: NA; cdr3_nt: TGTGCCAGCAGTGTATGGGGGACAGAAAGAAATGAGCAGTTCTTC; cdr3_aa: CASSVWGTERNEQFF
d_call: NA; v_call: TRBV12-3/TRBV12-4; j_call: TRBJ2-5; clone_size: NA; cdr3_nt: TGTGCCAGCGGTCTCAGGGAAGCGGAGACCCAGTACTTC; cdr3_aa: CASGLREAETQYF
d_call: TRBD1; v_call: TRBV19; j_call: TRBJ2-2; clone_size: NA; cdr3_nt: TGTGCCAGTAGGGTTGGACAGGGGGGCGTCGGGGAGCTGTTTTTT; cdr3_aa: CASRVGQGGVGELFF
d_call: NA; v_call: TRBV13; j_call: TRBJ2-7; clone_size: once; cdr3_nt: TGTGCCAGCAGCTCAAACAGGGTACGGTACGAGCAGTACTTC; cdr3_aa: CASSSNRVRYEQYF
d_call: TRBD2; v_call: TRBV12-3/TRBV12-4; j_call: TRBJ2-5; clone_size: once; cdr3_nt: TGTGCCAGCAGGGGAGCGGGGGAAGAGACCCAGTACTTC; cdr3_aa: CASRGAGEETQYF
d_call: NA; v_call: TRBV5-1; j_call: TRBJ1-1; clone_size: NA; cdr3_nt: TGCGCCAGCAGCTTGGATGGGGGGACTGAAGCTTTCTTT; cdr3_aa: CASSLDGGTEAFF
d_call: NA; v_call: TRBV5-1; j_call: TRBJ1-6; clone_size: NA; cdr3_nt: TGCGCCAGCAGCTTGGAACGGGATTCACCCCTCCACTTT; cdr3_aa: CASSLERDSPLHF
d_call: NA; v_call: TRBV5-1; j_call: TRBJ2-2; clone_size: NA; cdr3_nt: TGCGCCAGCAGCTTGGCGGGTTTGTCCGGGGAGCTGTTTTTT; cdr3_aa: CASSLAGLSGELFF
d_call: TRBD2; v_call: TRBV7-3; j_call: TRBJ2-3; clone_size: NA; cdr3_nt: TGTGCCAGCAGCCGAGCGGGGGGCCTCACAGATACGCAGTATTTT; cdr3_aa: CASSRAGGLTDTQYF
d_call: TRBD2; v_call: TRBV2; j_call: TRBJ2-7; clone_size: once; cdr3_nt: TGTGCCAGCAGGGGTGGAGCGGGGTACGAGCAGTACTTC; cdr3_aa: CASRGGAGYEQYF
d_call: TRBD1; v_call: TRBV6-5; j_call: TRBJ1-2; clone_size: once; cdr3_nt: TGTGCCAGCAGTTACTCCACCGGAACAGGGGGTCGTGGCTACACCTTC; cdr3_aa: CASSYSTGTGGRGYTF
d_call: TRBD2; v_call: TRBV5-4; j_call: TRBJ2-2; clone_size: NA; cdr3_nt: TGTGCCAGCAGGGTGGGAACAGCTGGGAGGGTCGCCACCGGGGAGCTGTTTTTT; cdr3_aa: CASRVGTAGRVATGELFF
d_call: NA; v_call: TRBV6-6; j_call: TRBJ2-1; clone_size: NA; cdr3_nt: TGTGCCAGCAGTCATGAACCCGGAGGGTCTGTATGGAATGAGCAGTTCTTC; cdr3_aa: CASSHEPGGSVWNEQFF
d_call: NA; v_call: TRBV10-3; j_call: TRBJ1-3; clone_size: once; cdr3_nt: TGTGCCATCACCACCGCCGCACAGGGTGTAGGAAACACCATATATTTT; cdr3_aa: CAITTAAQGVGNTIYF
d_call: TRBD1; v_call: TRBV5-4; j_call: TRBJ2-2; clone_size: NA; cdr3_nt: TGTGCCAGCAGCTTGGGGGGGACAGTCTCGACCGGGGAGCTGTTTTTT; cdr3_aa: CASSLGGTVSTGELFF
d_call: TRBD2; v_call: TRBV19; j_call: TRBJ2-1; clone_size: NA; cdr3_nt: TGTGCCAGTAGTATTACTAGCGGGGCAACGAATGAGCAGTTCTTC; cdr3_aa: CASSITSGATNEQFF
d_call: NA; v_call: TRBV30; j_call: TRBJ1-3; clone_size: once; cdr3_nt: TGTGCCTGGAGTAGAGGGAGCTCTGGAAACACCATATATTTT; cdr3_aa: CAWSRGSSGNTIYF
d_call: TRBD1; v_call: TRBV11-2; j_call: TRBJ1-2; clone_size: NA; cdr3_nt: TGTGCCAGCAGCCTTTATACAGGGGATGGCTACACCTTC; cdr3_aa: CASSLYTGDGYTF
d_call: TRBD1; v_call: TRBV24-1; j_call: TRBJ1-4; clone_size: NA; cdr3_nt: TGTGCCACCAGTGATTTAAAGACAGGGGATGGAGAAAAACTGTTTTTT; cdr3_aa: CATSDLKTGDGEKLFF
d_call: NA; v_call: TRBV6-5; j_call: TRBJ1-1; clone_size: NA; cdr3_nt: TGTGCCAGCAGTTACTCGAGGGATCAGAACACTGAAGCTTTCTTT; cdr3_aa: CASSYSRDQNTEAFF